Listed below are T cell receptor beta chains from one sample, sequenced in a study of CD8+ T cells in alopecia areata. Profiling relied on immunoSEQ multiplex PCR, and the TCRdb table lists in-frame clones only, not all of them. The sample yields under 200,000 clones, around three fifths seen once. The source material was CD4+ T cells sorted from blood, sampled at week 4, from a patient treated with tofacitinib. These receptors all stem from a human donor with alopecia areata. The CDR3 runs from the conserved cysteine through the conserved F or W. The D gene is left open where the match is weak. Only part of the rows carry a size: once, few, many, or a class if the clone is expanded.

J: TRBJ1-1
size: few
length: 13
V: TRBV6-6
D: NA
DNA: TGTGCCAGCAGTTACTCTACGGGGGCTGGGGCTTTCTTT
CDR3: CASSYSTGAGAFF

J: TRBJ2-7
size: NA
length: 14
V: TRBV27
D: TRBD1
DNA: TGTGCCAGCAGCGGGACAGGGATTACCTACGAGCAGTACTTC
CDR3: CASSGTGITYEQYF

J: TRBJ1-5
size: few
length: 13
V: TRBV30
D: NA
DNA: TGTGCCTGGAGCCGTTGGGGCAATCAGCCCCAGCATTTT
CDR3: CAWSRWGNQPQHF

J: TRBJ2-7
size: NA
length: 15
V: TRBV11-2
D: NA
DNA: TGTGCCAGCAGCTTAGATCCCCCCATTGGCCGGGAGCAGTACTTC
CDR3: CASSLDPPIGREQYF

J: TRBJ2-5
size: NA
length: 14
V: TRBV29-1
D: TRBD2
DNA: TGCAGCGTTGACCGGGGGGGCGGTGTTGAGACCCAGTACTTC
CDR3: CSVDRGGGVETQYF

J: TRBJ2-2
size: NA
length: 15
V: TRBV5-1
D: TRBD1
DNA: TGCGCCAGCTGGCAGGGGGTGACCAACACCGGGGAGCTGTTTTTT
CDR3: CASWQGVTNTGELFF

J: TRBJ2-5
size: few
length: 15
V: TRBV29-1
D: TRBD2
DNA: TGCAGCGTTGCTGGGGCGGGGGGCCCTCGGGAGACCCAGTACTTC
CDR3: CSVAGAGGPRETQYF

J: TRBJ1-1
size: few
length: 13
V: TRBV19
D: NA
DNA: TGTGCCAGTAGTATAGCCAGGGGCACTGAAGCTTTCTTT
CDR3: CASSIARGTEAFF

J: TRBJ1-1
size: NA
length: 15
V: TRBV30
D: TRBD1
DNA: TGTGCCTGGAAGGGCCTCGACAGGGTGAACACTGAAGCTTTCTTT
CDR3: CAWKGLDRVNTEAFF

J: TRBJ2-3
size: few
length: 13
V: TRBV5-1
D: NA
DNA: TGCGCCAGCAGCGCAATAATCCGAGATACGCAGTATTTT
CDR3: CASSAIIRDTQYF

J: TRBJ2-5
size: NA
length: 15
V: TRBV5-1
D: NA
DNA: TGCGCCAGCAGCTTGGAGCCCGACAGGAGGAAGACCCAGTACTTC
CDR3: CASSLEPDRRKTQYF

J: TRBJ1-2
size: NA
length: 14
V: TRBV9
D: NA
DNA: TGTGCCAGCAGCCCCGGCATGGGGAGCTATGGCTACACCTTC
CDR3: CASSPGMGSYGYTF

J: TRBJ2-5
size: NA
length: 13
V: TRBV7-3
D: NA
DNA: TGTGCCAGCAGCGCCACAGGGCGGGAGACCCAGTACTTC
CDR3: CASSATGRETQYF

J: TRBJ2-1
size: NA
length: 14
V: TRBV7-2
D: TRBD2
DNA: TGTGCCAGCAGCTTACGGGGGGTCCTTGTTCGGCAGTTCTTC
CDR3: CASSLRGVLVRQFF

J: TRBJ2-3
size: once
length: 16
V: TRBV5-6
D: TRBD1
DNA: TGTGCCAGCAGCCCCTTGGACAGGCGGGGCACAGATACGCAGTATTTT
CDR3: CASSPLDRRGTDTQYF

J: TRBJ2-7
size: NA
length: 15
V: TRBV5-1
D: NA
DNA: TGCGCCAGCAGCTTGGTCGGGGGGCCTCCCTACGAGCAGTACTTC
CDR3: CASSLVGGPPYEQYF

J: TRBJ1-5
size: NA
length: 14
V: TRBV5-6
D: NA
DNA: TGTGCCAGCAGCTTCGGAGGGGTTGATCAGCCCCAGCATTTT
CDR3: CASSFGGVDQPQHF

J: TRBJ1-2
size: NA
length: 12
V: TRBV2
D: NA
DNA: TGTGCCGCCGGGACGGAAGTCTATGGCTACACCTTC
CDR3: CAAGTEVYGYTF

J: TRBJ1-1
size: NA
length: 16
V: TRBV30
D: NA
DNA: TGTGCCTGGAGTCCACAGGGAGAGGGGTCATTCGCTGAAGCTTTCTTT
CDR3: CAWSPQGEGSFAEAFF

J: TRBJ1-5
size: NA
length: 11
V: TRBV29-1
D: NA
DNA: TGCAGCGTTTTTACTCAGGGGACCCAGCATTTT
CDR3: CSVFTQGTQHF

J: TRBJ1-5
size: few
length: 18
V: TRBV27
D: NA
DNA: TGTGCCAGCAGCATCCGATGGGCGCCGGGTATCAGCAATCAGCCCCAGCATTTT
CDR3: CASSIRWAPGISNQPQHF

J: TRBJ1-4
size: NA
length: 15
V: TRBV19
D: NA
DNA: TGTGCCAGTAGTACCCGACTGAAAACCGATGAAAAACTGTTTTTT
CDR3: CASSTRLKTDEKLFF